This T cell receptor (beta chain) stems from a study (dated by TCRdb to about 2016). Comments on this clonotype: There is no known antigen for this receptor. The record has no base qualities; no much larger clone is one base away.

A distance of 17 bases separates the germline ends of V and J, which lose 4 bases and 9 bases respectively. The germline V gene encodes CDR1 SGHRS and CDR2 YFSETQ. From the cysteine through the phenylalanine, the CDR3 covers 15 amino acids. Only the CDR3 portion is preserved as DNA: 45 bases, with reading frame beginning at the first base. The library was made by RT-PCR. Sequenced on an Illumina MiSeq. TCRdb redid the processing of the public reads, applying fastp at Q25 and MiXCR, and retained in-frame beta chains. Each record represents a unique CDR3 protein, reported with the most common genes and DNA among its rows. The sample table shows fewer than 800,000 distinct CDR3 sequences, and about 14% are seen once. Roughly 3.6% of the sample rests with the top ten.

Sequences were obtained from memory CD4+ T cells from blood. This TCR was recovered from a female donor in good health, serving as a healthy control. Recombination connected TRBV5-1 to TRBJ1-6; no confident D gene assignment can be made. The CDR3 reads as follows: CASSEGAFGSSPLHF. The DNA reads TGCGCCAGCAGCGAGGGAGCCTTTGGGAGTTCACCCCTCCACTTT.